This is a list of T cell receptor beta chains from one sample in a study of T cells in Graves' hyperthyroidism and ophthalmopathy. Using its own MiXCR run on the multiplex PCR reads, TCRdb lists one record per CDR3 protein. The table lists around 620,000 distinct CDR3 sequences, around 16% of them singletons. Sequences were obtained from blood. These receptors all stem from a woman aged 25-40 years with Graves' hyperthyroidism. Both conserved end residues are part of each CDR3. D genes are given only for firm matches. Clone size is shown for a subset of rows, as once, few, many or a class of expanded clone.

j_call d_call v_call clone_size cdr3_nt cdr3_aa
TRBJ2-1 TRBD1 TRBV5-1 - TGCGCCAGCAGCTTGGTAGCAGGGGGCTCGGGGCAGGAGCAGTTCTTC CASSLVAGGSGQEQFF
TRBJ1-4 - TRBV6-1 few TGTGCCAGCAGTGACACAGGGAAACTGGAAGAAAAACTGTTTTTT CASSDTGKLEEKLFF
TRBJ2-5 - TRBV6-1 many TGTGCCAGCCCCGGGTCAGGCGGACGAGAGACCCAGTACTTC CASPGSGGRETQYF
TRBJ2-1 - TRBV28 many TGTGCCAGTACCCGGGGGGACAGCTACAATGAGCAGTTCTTC CASTRGDSYNEQFF
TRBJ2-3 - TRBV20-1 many TGCAGTGCTAGAGGTTCGGGCGGCACAGATACGCAGTATTTT CSARGSGGTDTQYF
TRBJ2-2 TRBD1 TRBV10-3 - TGTGCCATCAGTGAGGCAGACAGGGGGCTGGCCGGGGAGCTGTTTTTT CAISEADRGLAGELFF
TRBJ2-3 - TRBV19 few TGTGCCGGCTCTTCGGGAGATACGCAGTATTTT CAGSSGDTQYF
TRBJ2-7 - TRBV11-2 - TGTGCCAGCAGCCTCCCCACGGGAACCTACGAGCAGTACTTC CASSLPTGTYEQYF
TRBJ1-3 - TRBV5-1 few TGCGCCAGCAGACCTACAGGAACTGGAAACACCATATATTTT CASRPTGTGNTIYF
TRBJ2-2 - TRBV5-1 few TGCGCCAGCAGCTTGCTCGCGATGAACACCGGGGAGCTGTTTTTT CASSLLAMNTGELFF
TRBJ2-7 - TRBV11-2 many TGTGCCAGCAGCTTCCCGGGACACGGCGGGCAGTACTTC CASSFPGHGGQYF
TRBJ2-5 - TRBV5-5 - TGTGCCAGCAGCTATGGGGGGGGCACGGGGGAGACCCAGTACTTC CASSYGGGTGETQYF
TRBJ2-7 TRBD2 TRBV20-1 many TGCAGTGCCCCAGGACTAGCGGGGTCCCCCCACGAGCAGTACTTC CSAPGLAGSPHEQYF
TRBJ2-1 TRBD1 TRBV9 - TGTGCCAGCAGCGTAAAGAGGGACAGGTCCTACAATGAGCAGTTCTTC CASSVKRDRSYNEQFF
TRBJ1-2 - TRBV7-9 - TGTGCCAGCCAGGCGCTATATGGCTACACCTTC CASQALYGYTF
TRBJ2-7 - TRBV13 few TGTGCCAGCAGCGCACCAGGGGGGACCTACGAGCAGTACTTC CASSAPGGTYEQYF
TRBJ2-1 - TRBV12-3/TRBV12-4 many TGTGCCAGCAGTTTTATTCATGAGCAGTTCTTC CASSFIHEQFF
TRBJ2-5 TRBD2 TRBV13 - TGTGCCAGCAGCTCCCGGACCTTACCCTATAGCGGGACGGTCCAAGAGACCCAGTACTTC CASSSRTLPYSGTVQETQYF
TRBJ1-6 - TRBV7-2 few TGTGCCAGCAGCTTAGATAGGCCACCCCTCCACTTT CASSLDRPPLHF
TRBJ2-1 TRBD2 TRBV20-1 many TGCAGCTCTTTAGCCCCGGGACTAGCGAGACACAATGAGCAGTTCTTC CSSLAPGLARHNEQFF
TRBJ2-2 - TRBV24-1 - TGTGCCACCAGTGTGAGGGACGGGGAGCTGTTTTTT CATSVRDGELFF
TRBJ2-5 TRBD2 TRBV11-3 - TGTGCCAGCAGCTCAATAATTAGCGGGAGGGCCCGGGAGACCCAGTACTTC CASSSIISGRARETQYF
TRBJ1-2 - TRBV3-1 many TGTGCCAGCAGCCATTCGGGACGGCCTATGGGCTATGGCTACACCTTC CASSHSGRPMGYGYTF
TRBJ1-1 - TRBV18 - TGTGCCAGCTCACCCATGACCACTGAAGCTTTCTTT CASSPMTTEAFF
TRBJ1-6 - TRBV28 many TGTGCCAGCAGCTGGGAGGGGGATAATTCACCCCTCCACTTT CASSWEGDNSPLHF
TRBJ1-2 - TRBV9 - TGTGCCAGCAGCGTAGGGGGGTTGGGGGGACACGGCTACACCTTC CASSVGGLGGHGYTF
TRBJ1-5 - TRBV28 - TGTGCCAGCAGTTTGGGGGCAGAGGATAATCAGCCCCAGCATTTT CASSLGAEDNQPQHF
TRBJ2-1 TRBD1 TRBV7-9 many TGTGCCAGCAGCTTAGCTACCGGACAGGGGGCGAGGAATGAGCAGTTCTTC CASSLATGQGARNEQFF
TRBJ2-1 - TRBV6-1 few TGTGCCAGCAGCTGGAGGGGGGCCCCCCATGAGCAGTTCTTC CASSWRGAPHEQFF
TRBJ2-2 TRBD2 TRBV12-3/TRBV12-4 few TGTGCCAGCAGTCGTAGCGGGAATTGGCACGGGGAGCTGTTTTTT CASSRSGNWHGELFF
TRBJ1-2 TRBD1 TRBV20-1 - TGCAGTGTTGGACAGGGAGGGGGCTATGGCTACACCTTC CSVGQGGGYGYTF
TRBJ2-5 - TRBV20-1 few TGCAGTGCTAGACCCGAAGAGACCCAGTACTTC CSARPEETQYF
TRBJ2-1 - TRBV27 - TGTGCCAGCAGTTTGGGGGGCGCGTATGAGCAGTTCTTC CASSLGGAYEQFF
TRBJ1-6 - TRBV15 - TGTGCCACCAGCAGAGACCCCTGGGGTAGGAATTCACCCCTCCACTTT CATSRDPWGRNSPLHF
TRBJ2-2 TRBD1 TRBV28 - TGTGCCAGCAGTTTGAGGGGGCTAGACGGGGAGCTGTTTTTT CASSLRGLDGELFF
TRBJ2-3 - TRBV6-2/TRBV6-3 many TGTGCCAGCAGTTACTCGGAGTCAAGCACAGATACGCAGTATTTT CASSYSESSTDTQYF
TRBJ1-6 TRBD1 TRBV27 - TGTGCCAGCAGTCCACAGGGGGCAGAAAATTCACCCCTCCACTTT CASSPQGAENSPLHF
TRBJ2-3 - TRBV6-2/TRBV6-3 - TGTGCCAGCAGCATCGGAGGGGTGACAGATACGCAGTATTTT CASSIGGVTDTQYF
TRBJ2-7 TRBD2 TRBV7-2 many TGTGCCAGCAGCTTGGAAAGCGGGAGGGCGGGAGAGCAGTACTTC CASSLESGRAGEQYF
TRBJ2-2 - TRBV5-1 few TGCGCCAGCAGCTTGATGGCGGGGAACACCGGGGAGCTGTTTTTT CASSLMAGNTGELFF
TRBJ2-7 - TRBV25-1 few TGTGCCAGCAGTACCTCCCGCGCAGGGGCGGATTACGAGCAGTACTTC CASSTSRAGADYEQYF
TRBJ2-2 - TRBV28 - TGTGCCAGCAGGCAAACAGGAATTAGCACCGGGGAGCTGTTTTTT CASRQTGISTGELFF
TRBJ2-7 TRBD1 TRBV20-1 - TGCAGTGCATACCGGGACAGGGGCTTAGGCGAGCAGTACTTC CSAYRDRGLGEQYF
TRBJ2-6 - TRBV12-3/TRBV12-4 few TGTGCCACTCGGGAACGGGCTGGGGCCAACGTCCTGACTTTC CATRERAGANVLTF
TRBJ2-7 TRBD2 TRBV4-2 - TGTGCCAGCAGCCAAGAGATTCCGGTAGCGGGAGCTTACGAGCAGTACTTC CASSQEIPVAGAYEQYF
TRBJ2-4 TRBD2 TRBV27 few TGTGCCAGCAGCCGGCAAGTAGCGGGAGCGTCCAAAAACATTCAGTACTTC CASSRQVAGASKNIQYF
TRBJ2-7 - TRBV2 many TGTGCCAGCAGTCCACTAGCAGCAGTTGGCGAGCAGTACTTC CASSPLAAVGEQYF
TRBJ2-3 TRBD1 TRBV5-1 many TGTGCCAGCAGCTTAGGACAGGGAAGCACAGATACGCAGTATTTT CASSLGQGSTDTQYF
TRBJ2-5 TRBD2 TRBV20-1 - TGCAGTGCTAGACCGCTAGCGGGAGGAGAGACCCAGTACTTC CSARPLAGGETQYF
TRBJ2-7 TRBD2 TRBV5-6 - TGTGCCAGCAGCTTCCAGGGGACTAGCGGGAGGGCTTCCTACGAGCAGTACTTC CASSFQGTSGRASYEQYF
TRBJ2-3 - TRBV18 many TGTGCCAGCTCATCTACCCTCGACCCCACAGATACGCAGTATTTT CASSSTLDPTDTQYF
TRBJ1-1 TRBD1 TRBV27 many TGTGCCAGCAGTTTAAACAGGGGGTCTCTTGAAGCTTTCTTT CASSLNRGSLEAFF
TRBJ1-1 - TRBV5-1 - TGCGCCAGCAGCTTGGGAACGGGACGTATGAACACTGAAGCTTTCTTT CASSLGTGRMNTEAFF
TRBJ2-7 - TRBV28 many TGTGCCAGCAGTTTATACGGCGGAGGGACCCCCGACGAGCAGTACTTC CASSLYGGGTPDEQYF
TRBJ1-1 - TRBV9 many TGTGCCAGCAGCGCCGGGGGCACTGAAGCTTTCTTT CASSAGGTEAFF